This T cell receptor (beta chain) came from a study of shared clonotypes between healthy human individuals. Looking at the study overall: Three plates were used per donor for CD4 naive, three for CD4 memory, two for CD8 naive and one for CD8 memory.

Germline V gene data show CDR1 as SGHRS and CDR2 as YFSETQ. V lost 4 bases, J lost 4 bases, and 7 bases stayed unmatched. CDR3 length equals 15 residues. Using immunoSEQ multiplex PCR, the repertoire was profiled, and TCRdb retains in-frame clones only, with some absent. Of about 1 million clones in the sample, around four fifths were seen once. Study-wide results and caveats: Naive CD4 clonotypes overlapped across several donors at around 5%.

Within Nashville, Tennessee resided all donors, each a Caucasian adult. This clone was counted only a few times. The antigen is not known. Sample: memory CD4+ T cells sorted from blood. Subset given: CD45RA-negative fraction. The V and J genes are TRBV5-1 and TRBJ2-3; 9 bases line up with TRBD2. The TCR was taken from a man younger than 35 in good health. The CDR3 sequence: CASSPSGGTADTQYF. CDR3 sequence (DNA): TGCGCCAGCAGCCCCAGCGGGGGGACGGCAGATACGCAGTATTTT.